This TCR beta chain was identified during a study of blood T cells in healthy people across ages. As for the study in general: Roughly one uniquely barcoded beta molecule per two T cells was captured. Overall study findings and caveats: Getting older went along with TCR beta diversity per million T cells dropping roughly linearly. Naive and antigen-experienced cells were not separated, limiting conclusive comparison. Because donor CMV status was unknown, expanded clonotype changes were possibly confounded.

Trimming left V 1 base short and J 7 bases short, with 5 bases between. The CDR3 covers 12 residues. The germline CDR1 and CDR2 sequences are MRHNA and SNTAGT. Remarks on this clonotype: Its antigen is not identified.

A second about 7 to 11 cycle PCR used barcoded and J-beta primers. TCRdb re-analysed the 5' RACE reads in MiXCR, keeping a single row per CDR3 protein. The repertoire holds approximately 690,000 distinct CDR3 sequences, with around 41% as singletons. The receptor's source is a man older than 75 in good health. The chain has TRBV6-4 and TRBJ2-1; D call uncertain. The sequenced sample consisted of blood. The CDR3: CASSDYKNEQFF. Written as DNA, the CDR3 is TGTGCCAGCAGTGACTATAAGAATGAGCAGTTCTTC.